One sample yielded the 2 T cell receptor beta chains listed below, sequenced in a study of blood T cell repertoires in COVID-19. The repertoire was sequenced with immunoSEQ multiplex PCR; TCRdb's copy has only in-frame clones and lacks some. The data show roughly 220,000 clones, with about four fifths seen just once and 2% to 2.5% held by the top ten. Sequenced input: peripheral blood. The receptor set was obtained from a woman aged 55-75 years with acute or convalescent COVID-19.

This rearrangement joins TRBV11-2 to TRBJ2-1; 13 bases agree with TRBD2. J was trimmed by 0 bases and V by 2 bases; bases with no gene match: 4. Germline values: CDR1 SGHAT, CDR2 FQNNGV. The CDR3 totals 18 residues. The CDR3 bases are TGTGCCAGCAGCTTAACTAGCGGGGGGGCCGGCTCCTACAATGAGCAGTTCTTC. Its translation: CASSLTSGGAGSYNEQFF.

J is TRBJ1-5 and V is TRBV6-5, with a weak D call TRBD1 (6 bases). Per the germline V gene, CDR1 is MNHEY and CDR2 is SVGAGI. The CDR3 contains 14 residues. Trimming took off 5 bases at V and 3 bases at J, with 11 bases between the two ends. This CDR3 reads CASSRKGVNQPQHF. Written as DNA, the CDR3 is TGTGCCAGCAGTCGCAAGGGGGTCAATCAGCCCCAGCATTTT.